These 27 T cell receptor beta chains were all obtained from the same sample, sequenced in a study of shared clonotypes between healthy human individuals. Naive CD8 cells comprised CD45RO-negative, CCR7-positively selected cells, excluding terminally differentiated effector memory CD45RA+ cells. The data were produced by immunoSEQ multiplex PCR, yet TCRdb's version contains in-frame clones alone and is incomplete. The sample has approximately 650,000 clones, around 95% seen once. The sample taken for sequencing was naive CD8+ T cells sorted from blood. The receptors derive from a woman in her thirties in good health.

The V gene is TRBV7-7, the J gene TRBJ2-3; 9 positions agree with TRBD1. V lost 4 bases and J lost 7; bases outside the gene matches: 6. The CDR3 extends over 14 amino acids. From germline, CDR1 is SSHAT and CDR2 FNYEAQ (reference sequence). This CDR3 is CASSSGTGPYTQYF. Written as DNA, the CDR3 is TGTGCCAGCAGCTCCGGGACAGGGCCATATACGCAGTATTTT.

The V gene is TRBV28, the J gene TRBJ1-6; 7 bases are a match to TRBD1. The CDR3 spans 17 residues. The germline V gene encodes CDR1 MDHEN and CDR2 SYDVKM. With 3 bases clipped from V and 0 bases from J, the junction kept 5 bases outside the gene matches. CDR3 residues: CASSLSGGSSYNSPLHF. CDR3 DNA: TGTGCCAGCAGTTTGTCAGGGGGAAGCTCCTATAATTCACCCCTCCACTTT.

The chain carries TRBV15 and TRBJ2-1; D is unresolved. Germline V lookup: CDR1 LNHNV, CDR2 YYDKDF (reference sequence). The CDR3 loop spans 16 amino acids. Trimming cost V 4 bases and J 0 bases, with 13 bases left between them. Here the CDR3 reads CATSISRRSSYNEQFF. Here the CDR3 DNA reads TGTGCCACCAGCATTAGTAGGCGAAGCTCCTACAATGAGCAGTTCTTC.

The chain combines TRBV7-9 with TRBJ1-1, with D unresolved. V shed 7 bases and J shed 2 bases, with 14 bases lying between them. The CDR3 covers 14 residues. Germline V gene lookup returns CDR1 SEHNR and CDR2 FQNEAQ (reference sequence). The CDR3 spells CASTALRKNTEAFF. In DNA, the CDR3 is TGTGCCAGCACCGCGTTGAGGAAAAACACTGAAGCTTTCTTT. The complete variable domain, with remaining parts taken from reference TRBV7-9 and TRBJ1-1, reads DTGVSQNPRHKITKRGQNVTFRCDPISEHNRLYWYRQTLGQGPEFLTYFQNEAQLEKSRLLSDRFSAERPKGSFSTLEIQRTEQGDSAMYLCASTALRKNTEAFFGQGTRLTVV.

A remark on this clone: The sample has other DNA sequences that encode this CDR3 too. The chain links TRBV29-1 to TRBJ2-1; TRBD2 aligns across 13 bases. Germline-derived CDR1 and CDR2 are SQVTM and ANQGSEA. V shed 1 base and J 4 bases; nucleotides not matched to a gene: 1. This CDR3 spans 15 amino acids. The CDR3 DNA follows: TGCAGCGTTGAAGGGGGACTAGCGGGGTACAATGAGCAGTTCTTC. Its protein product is CSVEGGLAGYNEQFF.

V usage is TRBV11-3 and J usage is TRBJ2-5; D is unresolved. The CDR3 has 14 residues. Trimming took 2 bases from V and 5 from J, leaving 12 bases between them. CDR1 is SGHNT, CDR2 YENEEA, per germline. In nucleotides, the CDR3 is TGTGCCAGCAGCTTATCTTGGGGAAAGGAGACCCAGTACTTC. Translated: CASSLSWGKETQYF.

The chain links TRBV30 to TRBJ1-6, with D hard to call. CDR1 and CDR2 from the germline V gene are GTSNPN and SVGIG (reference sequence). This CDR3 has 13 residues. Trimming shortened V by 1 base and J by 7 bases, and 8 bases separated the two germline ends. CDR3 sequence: CAWSDIANSPLHF. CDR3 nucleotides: TGTGCCTGGAGTGATATAGCGAATTCACCCCTCCACTTT.

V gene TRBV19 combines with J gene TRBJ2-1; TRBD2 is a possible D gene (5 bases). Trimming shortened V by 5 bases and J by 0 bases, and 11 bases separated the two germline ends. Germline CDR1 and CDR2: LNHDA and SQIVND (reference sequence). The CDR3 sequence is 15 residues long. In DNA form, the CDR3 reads TGTGCCAGTAGTCCCGTGAGCGGCTCCTACAATGAGCAGTTCTTC. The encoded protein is CASSPVSGSYNEQFF.

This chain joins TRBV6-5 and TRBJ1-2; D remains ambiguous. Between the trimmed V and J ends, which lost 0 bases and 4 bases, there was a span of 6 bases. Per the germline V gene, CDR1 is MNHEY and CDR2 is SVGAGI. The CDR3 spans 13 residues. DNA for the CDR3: TGTGCCAGCAGTTACTCACACCTCTATGGCTACACCTTC. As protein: CASSYSHLYGYTF.

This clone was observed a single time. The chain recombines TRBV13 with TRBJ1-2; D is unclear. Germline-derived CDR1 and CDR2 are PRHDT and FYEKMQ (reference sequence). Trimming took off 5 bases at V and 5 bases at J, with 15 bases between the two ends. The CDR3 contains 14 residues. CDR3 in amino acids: CASSLDGERYGYTF. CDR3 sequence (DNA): TGTGCCAGCAGCCTGGACGGGGAGAGATATGGCTACACCTTC.

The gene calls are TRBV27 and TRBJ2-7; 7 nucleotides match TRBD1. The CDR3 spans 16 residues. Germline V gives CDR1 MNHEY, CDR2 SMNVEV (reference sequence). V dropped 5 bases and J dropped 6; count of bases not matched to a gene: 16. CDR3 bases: TGTGCCAGCAGTCTTTTAGGGGGCCGCCCTCTTTCCGAGCAGTACTTC. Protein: CASSLLGGRPLSEQYF.

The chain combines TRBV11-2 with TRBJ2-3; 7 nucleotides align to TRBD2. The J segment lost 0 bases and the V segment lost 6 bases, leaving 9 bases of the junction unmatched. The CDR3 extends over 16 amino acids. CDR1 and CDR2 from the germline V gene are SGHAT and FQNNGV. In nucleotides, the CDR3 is TGTGCCAGCAGTATTCTGGCGGGAGCTAGCACAGATACGCAGTATTTT. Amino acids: CASSILAGASTDTQYF.

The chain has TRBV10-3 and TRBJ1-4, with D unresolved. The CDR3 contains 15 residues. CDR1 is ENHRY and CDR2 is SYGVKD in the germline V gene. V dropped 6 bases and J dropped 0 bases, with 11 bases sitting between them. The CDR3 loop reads CAIRAGGSTNEKLFF. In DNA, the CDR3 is TGTGCCATCAGGGCGGGAGGATCAACTAATGAAAAACTGTTTTTT.

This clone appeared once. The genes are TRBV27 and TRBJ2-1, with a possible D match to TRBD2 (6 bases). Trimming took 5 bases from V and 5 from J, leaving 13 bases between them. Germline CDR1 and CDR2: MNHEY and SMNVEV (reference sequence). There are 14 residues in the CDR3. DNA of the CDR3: TGTGCCAGCAGTCCCGGGACTTCCAACAATGAGCAGTTCTTC. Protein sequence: CASSPGTSNNEQFF.

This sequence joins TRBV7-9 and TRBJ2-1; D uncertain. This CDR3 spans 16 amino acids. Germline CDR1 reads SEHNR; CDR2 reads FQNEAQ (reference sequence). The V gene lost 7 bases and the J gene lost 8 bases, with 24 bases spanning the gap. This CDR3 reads CASTPRLGLAVDEQFF. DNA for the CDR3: TGTGCCAGCACCCCACGATTGGGCCTTGCCGTCGATGAGCAGTTCTTC.

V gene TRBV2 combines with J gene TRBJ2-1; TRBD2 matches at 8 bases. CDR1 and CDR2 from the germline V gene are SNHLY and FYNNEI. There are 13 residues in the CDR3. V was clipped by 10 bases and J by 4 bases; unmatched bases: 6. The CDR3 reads CAIPGLGYNEQFF. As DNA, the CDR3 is TGTGCCATCCCGGGACTAGGATACAATGAGCAGTTCTTC. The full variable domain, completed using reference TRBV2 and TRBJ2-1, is EPEVTQTPSHQVTQMGQEVILRCVPISNHLYFYWYRQILGQKVEFLVSFYNNEISEKSEIFDDQFSVERPDGSNFTLKIRSTKLEDSAMYFCAIPGLGYNEQFFGPGTRLTVL.

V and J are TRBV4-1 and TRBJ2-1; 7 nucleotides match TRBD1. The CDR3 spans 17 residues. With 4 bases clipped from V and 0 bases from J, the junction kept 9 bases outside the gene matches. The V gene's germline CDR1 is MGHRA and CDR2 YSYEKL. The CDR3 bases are TGCGCCAGCAGCCCAGGGGGTGGCTTAATCTCCTACAATGAGCAGTTCTTC. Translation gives CASSPGGGLISYNEQFF.

CDR3 amino acids: CASSMGLAAGYEQYF. In DNA form, the CDR3 reads TGTGCCAGCAGCATGGGACTAGCGGCCGGTTACGAGCAGTACTTC. The rearrangement links TRBV5-4 to TRBJ2-7, with 11 bases fitting TRBD2. Germline CDR1 SGHNT, CDR2 YYREEE (reference sequence). J lost 4 bases, V lost 4 bases, and 7 bases had no gene match. The CDR3 has 15 amino acids. Full variable domain (outside the CDR3, taken from reference TRBV5-4 and TRBJ2-7): ETGVTQSPTHLIKTRGQQVTLRCSSQSGHNTVSWYQQALGQGPQFIFQYYREEENGRGNFPPRFSGLQFPNYSSELNVNALELDDSALYLCASSMGLAAGYEQYFGPGTRLTVT.

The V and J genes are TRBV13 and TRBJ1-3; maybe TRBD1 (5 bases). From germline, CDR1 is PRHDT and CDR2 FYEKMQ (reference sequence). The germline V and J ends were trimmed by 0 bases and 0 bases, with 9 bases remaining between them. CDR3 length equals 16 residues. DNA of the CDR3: TGTGCCAGCAGCTTAGGCGCCAGGGTCTCTGGAAACACCATATATTTT. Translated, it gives CASSLGARVSGNTIYF.

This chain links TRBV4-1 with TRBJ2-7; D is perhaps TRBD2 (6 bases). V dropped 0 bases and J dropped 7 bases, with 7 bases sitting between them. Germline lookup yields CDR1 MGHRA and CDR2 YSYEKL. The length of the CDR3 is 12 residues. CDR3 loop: CASSQDREEQYF. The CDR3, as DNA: TGCGCCAGCAGCCAAGACCGGGAGGAGCAGTACTTC.

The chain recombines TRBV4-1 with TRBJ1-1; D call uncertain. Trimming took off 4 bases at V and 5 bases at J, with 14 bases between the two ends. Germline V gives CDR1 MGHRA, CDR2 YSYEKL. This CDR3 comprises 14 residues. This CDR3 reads CASSLNGEGTEAFF. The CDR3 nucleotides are TGCGCCAGCAGCCTCAACGGGGAAGGGACTGAAGCTTTCTTT.

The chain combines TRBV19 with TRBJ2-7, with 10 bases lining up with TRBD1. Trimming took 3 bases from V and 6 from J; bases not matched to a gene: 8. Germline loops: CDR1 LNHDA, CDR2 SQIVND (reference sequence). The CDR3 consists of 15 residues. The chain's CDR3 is CASSMTTGGLVEQYF. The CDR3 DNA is TGTGCCAGTAGTATGACGACAGGGGGCTTGGTCGAGCAGTACTTC.

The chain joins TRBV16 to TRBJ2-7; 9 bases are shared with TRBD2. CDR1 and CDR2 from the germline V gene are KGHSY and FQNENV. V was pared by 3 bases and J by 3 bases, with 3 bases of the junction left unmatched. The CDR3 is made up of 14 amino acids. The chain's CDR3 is CASSHFSGSYEQYF. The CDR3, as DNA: TGTGCCAGCAGCCACTTTAGCGGGAGCTACGAGCAGTACTTC.

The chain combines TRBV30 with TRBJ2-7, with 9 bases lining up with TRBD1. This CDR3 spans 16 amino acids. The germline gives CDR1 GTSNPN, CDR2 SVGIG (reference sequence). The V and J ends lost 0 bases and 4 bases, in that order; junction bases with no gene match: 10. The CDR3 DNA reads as TGTGCCTGGAGTGTAGGTTTGAGCGGACAGGGGTACGAGCAGTACTTC. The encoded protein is CAWSVGLSGQGYEQYF.

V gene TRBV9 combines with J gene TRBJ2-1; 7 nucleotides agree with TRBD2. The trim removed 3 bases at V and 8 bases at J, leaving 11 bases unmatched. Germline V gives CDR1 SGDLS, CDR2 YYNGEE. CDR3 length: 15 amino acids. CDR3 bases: TGTGCCAGCAGCGCGGGCGGGGGAAGGGAGCATGAGCAGTTCTTC. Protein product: CASSAGGGREHEQFF.

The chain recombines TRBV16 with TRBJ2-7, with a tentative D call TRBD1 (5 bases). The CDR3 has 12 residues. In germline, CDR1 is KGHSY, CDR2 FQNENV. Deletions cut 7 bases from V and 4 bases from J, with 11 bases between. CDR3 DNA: TGTGCCAGCACCACGGACAAATACGAGCAGTACTTC. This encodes CASTTDKYEQYF.

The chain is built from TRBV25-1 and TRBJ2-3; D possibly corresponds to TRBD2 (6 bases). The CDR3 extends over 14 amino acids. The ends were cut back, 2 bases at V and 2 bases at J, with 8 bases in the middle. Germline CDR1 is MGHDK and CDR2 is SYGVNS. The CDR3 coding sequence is TGTGCCAGCAGTGAAGGAGGGAACACAGATACGCAGTATTTT. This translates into CASSEGGNTDTQYF.